Described below is a single T cell receptor beta chain sequence and its context. Antigen: not known. Germline CDR1 reads SQVTM; CDR2 reads ANQGSEA. The CDR3 totals 11 residues. V was clipped by 5 bases and J by 3 bases, with 8 bases between them. The PCR was carried out with 60 Vbeta primers and 13 Jbeta primers. Generated by immunoSEQ multiplex PCR, the TCRdb table keeps only in-frame clones and is missing some. The sample contains some 130,000 clones, around 76% of which appear only once. This specimen comes from a study of cytomegalovirus exposure and HLA in healthy donors. Study observations and caveats: Researchers counted roughly 160 TCR beta chains as cytomegalovirus-associated.

The J gene is TRBJ2-7, the V gene TRBV29-1; D may be TRBD1 (6 bases). Sequenced material: PBMCs. The sequence was obtained from a male donor in good health and CMV-seronegative. For the CDR3, the DNA is TGCAGCGTTAGGGACATCTACGAGCAGTACTTC. Protein product: CSVRDIYEQYF.